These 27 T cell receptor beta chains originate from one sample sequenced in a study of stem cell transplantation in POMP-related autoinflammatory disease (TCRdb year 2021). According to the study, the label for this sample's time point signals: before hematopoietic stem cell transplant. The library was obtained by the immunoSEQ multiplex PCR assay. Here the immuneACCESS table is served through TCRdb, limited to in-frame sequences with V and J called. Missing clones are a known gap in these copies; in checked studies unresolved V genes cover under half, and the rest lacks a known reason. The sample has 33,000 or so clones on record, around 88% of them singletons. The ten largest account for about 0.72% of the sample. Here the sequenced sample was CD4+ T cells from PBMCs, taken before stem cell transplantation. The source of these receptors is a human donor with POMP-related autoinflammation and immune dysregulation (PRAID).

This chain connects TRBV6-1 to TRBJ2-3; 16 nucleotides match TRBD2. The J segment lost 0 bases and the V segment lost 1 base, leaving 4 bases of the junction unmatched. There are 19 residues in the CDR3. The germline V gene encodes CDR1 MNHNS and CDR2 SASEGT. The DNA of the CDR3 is TGTGCCAGCAGTGAAGGGGGGACTAGCGGGGGGGGTAGCACAGATACGCAGTATTTT. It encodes CASSEGGTSGGGSTDTQYF.

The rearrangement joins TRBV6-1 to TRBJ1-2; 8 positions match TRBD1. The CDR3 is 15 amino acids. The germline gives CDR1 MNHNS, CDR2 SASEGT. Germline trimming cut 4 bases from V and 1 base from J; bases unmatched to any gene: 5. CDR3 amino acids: CASSVRDRYNYGYTF. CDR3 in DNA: TGTGCCAGCAGTGTCCGGGACAGGTATAACTATGGCTACACCTTC.

DNA of the CDR3: TGTGCCAGCAGCTTAAAGGGGGGAGCCAAAAACATTCAGTACTTC. Its translation is CASSLKGGAKNIQYF. The chain employs TRBV7-2 and TRBJ2-4; either TRBD1 or TRBD2 may fit D (6 bases each). CDR1 is SGHTA, CDR2 FQGNSA, per germline. Trimming left V 2 bases short and J 0 bases short, with 8 bases between. The CDR3 sequence is 15 residues long. Full variable domain (outside the CDR3, taken from reference TRBV7-2 and TRBJ2-4): GAGVSQSPSNKVTEKGKDVELRCDPISGHTALYWYRQSLGQGLEFLIYFQGNSAPDKSGLPSDRFSAERTGGSVSTLTIQRTQQEDSAVYLCASSLKGGAKNIQYFGAGTRLSVL.

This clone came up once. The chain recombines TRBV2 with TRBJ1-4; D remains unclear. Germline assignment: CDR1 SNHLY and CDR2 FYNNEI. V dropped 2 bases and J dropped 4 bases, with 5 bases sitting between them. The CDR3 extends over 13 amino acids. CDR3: CASSEQSNEKLFF. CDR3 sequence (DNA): TGTGCCAGCAGTGAACAGAGTAATGAAAAACTGTTTTTT.

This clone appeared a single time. The CDR3 here is CASSPGNRGGDTQYF. The CDR3 DNA reads TGCGCCAGCAGTCCCGGCAACAGGGGCGGGGATACGCAGTATTTT. This chain joins TRBV23-1 and TRBJ2-3; TRBD1 aligns across 7 bases. TRBV23-1 has ORF status, its function being uncertain. The CDR3 runs 15 residues. The V segment lost 4 bases and the J segment 6 bases; nucleotides outside the gene matches: 10.

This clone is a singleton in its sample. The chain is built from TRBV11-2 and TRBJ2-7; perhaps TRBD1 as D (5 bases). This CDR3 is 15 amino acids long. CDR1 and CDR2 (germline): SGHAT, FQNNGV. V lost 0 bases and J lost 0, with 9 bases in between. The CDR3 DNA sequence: TGTGCCAGCAGCTTAGATGGGGCAAGCTCCTACGAGCAGTACTTC. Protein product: CASSLDGASSYEQYF.

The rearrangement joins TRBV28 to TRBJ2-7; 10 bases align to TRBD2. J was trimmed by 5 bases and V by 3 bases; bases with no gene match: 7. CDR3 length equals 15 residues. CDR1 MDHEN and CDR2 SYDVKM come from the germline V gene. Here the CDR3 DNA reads TGTGCCAGCAGTTTCACAGGACTAGCGGCGAACGAGCAGTACTTC. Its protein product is CASSFTGLAANEQYF. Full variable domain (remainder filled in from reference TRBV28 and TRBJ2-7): DVKVTQSSRYLVKRTGEKVFLECVQDMDHENMFWYRQDPGLGLRLIYFSYDVKMKEKGDIPEGYSVSREKKERFSLILESASTNQTSMYLCASSFTGLAANEQYFGPGTRLTVT.

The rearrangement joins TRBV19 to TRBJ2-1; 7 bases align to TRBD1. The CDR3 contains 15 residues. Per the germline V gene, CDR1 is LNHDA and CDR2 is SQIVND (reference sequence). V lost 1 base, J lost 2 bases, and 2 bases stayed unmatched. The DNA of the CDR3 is TGTGCCAGTAGTATAGGGGGGACAGCCTACAATGAGCAGTTCTTC. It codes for CASSIGGTAYNEQFF.

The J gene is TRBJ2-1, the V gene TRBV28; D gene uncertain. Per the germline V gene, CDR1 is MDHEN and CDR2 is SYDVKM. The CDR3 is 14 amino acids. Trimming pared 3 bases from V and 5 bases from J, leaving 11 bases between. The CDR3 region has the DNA TGTGCCAGCAGTTTCCGACCTATTGACAATGAGCAGTTCTTC. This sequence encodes CASSFRPIDNEQFF. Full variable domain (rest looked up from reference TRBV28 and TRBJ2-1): DVKVTQSSRYLVKRTGEKVFLECVQDMDHENMFWYRQDPGLGLRLIYFSYDVKMKEKGDIPEGYSVSREKKERFSLILESASTNQTSMYLCASSFRPIDNEQFFGPGTRLTVL.

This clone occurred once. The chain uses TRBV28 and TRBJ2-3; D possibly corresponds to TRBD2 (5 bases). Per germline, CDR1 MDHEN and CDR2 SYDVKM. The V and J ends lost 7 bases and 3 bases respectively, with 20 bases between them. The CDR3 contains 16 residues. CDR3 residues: CASTPGGPLGTDTQYF. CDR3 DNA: TGTGCCAGCACCCCCGGCGGGCCTCTGGGGACAGATACGCAGTATTTT.

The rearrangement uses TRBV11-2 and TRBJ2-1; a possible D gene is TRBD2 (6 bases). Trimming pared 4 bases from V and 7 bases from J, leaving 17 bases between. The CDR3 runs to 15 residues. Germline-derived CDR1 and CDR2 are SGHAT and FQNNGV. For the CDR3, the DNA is TGTGCCAGCAGCTACATACCCGGGACTCAAAATGAGCAGTTCTTC. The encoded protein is CASSYIPGTQNEQFF. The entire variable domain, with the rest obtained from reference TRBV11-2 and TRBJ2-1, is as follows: EAGVAQSPRYKIIEKRQSVAFWCNPISGHATLYWYQQILGQGPKLLIQFQNNGVVDDSQLPKDRFSAERLKGVDSTLKIQPAKLEDSAVYLCASSYIPGTQNEQFFGPGTRLTVL.

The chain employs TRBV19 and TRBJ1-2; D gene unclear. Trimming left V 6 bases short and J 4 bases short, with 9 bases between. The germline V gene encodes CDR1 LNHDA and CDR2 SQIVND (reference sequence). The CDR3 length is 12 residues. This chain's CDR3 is CASRSGFYGYTF. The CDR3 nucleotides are TGTGCCAGTAGATCCGGGTTCTATGGCTACACCTTC.

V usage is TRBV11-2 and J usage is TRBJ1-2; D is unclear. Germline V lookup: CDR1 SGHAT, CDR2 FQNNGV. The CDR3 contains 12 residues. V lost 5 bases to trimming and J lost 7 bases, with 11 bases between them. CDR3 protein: CASSRGRAGYTF. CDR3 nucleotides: TGTGCCAGCAGCAGAGGTAGGGCTGGCTACACCTTC.

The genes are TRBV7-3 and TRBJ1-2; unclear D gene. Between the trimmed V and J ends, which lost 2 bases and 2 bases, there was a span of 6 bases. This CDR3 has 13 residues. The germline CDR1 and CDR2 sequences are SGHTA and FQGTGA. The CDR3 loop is CASSLGPNYGYTF. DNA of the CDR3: TGTGCCAGCAGCTTAGGACCCAACTATGGCTACACCTTC.

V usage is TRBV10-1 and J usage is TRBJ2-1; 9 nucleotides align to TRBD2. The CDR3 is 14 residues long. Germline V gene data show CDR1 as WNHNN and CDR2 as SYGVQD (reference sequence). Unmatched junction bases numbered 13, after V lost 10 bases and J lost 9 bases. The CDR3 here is CATSIAGVGSEQFF. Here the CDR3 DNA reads TGCGCCACTTCGATAGCGGGAGTTGGGAGTGAGCAGTTCTTC.

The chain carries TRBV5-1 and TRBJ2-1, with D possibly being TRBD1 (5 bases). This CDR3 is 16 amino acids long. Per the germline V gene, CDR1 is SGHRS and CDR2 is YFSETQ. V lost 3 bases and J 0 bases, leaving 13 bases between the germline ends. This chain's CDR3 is CASSYLDSHSYNEQFF. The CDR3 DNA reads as TGCGCCAGCAGCTACTTAGACAGTCACTCCTACAATGAGCAGTTCTTC.

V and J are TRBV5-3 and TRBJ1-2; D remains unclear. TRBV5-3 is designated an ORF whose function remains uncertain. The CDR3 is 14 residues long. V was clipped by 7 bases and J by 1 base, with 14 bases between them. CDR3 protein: CARPTDRINYGYTF. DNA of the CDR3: TGTGCCAGACCGACCGACCGTATTAACTATGGCTACACCTTC.

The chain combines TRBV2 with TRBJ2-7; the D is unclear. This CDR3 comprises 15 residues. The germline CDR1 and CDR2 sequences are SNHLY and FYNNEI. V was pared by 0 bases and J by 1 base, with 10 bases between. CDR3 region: CASSEALRRSYEQYF. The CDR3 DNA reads TGTGCCAGCAGTGAAGCGCTTCGAAGATCCTACGAGCAGTACTTC.

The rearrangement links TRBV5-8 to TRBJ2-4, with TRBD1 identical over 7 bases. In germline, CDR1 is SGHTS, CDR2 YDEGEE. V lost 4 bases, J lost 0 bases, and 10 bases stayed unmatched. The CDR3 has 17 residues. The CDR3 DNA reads TGTGCCAGCAGCCCCGACCCGACAGGGCTAGCCAAAAACATTCAGTACTTC. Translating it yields CASSPDPTGLAKNIQYF.

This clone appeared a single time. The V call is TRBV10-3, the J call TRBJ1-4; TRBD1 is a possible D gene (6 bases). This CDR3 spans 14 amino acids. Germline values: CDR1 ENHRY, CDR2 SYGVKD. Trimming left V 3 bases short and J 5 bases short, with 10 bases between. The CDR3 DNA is TGTGCCATCAGTGAAAGTGGACAGAATGAAAAACTGTTTTTT. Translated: CAISESGQNEKLFF.

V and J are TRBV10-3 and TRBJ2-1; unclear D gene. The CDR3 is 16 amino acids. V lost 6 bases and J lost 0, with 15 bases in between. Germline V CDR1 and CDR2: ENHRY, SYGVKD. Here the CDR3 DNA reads TGTGCCATCAGCAGCAGCAGCCGGCGCTCCTACAATGAGCAGTTCTTC. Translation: CAISSSSRRSYNEQFF.

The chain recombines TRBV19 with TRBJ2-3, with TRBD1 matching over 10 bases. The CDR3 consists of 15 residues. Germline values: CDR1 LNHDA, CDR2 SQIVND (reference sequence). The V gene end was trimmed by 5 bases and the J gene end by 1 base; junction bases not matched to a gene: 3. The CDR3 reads CASSGGTGGTDTQYF. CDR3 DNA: TGTGCCAGTAGTGGGGGGACAGGGGGCACAGATACGCAGTATTTT.

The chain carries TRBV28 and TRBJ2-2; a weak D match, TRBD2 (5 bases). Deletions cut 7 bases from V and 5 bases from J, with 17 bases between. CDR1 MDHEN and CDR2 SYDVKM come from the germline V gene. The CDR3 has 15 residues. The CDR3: CASTSLGVRTGELFF. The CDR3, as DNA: TGTGCCAGCACCTCCTTGGGAGTCCGAACCGGGGAGCTGTTTTTT.

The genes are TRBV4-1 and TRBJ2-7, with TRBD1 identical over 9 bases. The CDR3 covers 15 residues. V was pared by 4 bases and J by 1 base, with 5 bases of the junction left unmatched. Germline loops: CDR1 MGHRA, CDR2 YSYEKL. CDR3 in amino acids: CASSPGTGISYEQYF. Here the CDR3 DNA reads TGCGCCAGCAGCCCTGGGACAGGGATTTCCTACGAGCAGTACTTC.

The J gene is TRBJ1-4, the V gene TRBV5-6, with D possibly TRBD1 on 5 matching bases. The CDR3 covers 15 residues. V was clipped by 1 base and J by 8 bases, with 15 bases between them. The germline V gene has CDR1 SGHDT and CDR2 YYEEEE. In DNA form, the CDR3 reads TGTGCCAGCAGCTTGAAGGGAGTCTGGGGGGAAAAACTGTTTTTT. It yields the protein CASSLKGVWGEKLFF.

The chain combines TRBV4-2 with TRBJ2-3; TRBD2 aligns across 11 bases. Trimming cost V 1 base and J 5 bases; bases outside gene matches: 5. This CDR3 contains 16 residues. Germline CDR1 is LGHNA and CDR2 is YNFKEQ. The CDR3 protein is CASSQGELAGVDTQYF. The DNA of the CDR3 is TGTGCCAGCAGCCAAGGAGAACTAGCGGGAGTAGATACGCAGTATTTT.

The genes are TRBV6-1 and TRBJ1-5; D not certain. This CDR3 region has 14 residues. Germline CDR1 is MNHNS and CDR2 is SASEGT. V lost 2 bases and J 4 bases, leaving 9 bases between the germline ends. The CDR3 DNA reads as TGTGCCAGCAGTGAACTTTCTTGGAATCAGCCCCAGCATTTT. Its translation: CASSELSWNQPQHF.